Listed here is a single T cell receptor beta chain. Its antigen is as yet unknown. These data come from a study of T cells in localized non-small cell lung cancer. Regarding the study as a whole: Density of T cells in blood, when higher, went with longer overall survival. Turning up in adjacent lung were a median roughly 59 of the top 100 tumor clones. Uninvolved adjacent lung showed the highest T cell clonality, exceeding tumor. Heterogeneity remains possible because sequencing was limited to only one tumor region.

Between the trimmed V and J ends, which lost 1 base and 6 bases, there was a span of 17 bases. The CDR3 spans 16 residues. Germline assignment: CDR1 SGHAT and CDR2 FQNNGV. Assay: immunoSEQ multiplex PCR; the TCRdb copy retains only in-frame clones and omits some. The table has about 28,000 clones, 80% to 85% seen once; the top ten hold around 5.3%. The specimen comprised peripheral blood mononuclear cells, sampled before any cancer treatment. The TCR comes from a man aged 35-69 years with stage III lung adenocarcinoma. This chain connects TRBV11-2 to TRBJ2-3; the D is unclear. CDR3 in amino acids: CASSLAGGVIMDTQYF. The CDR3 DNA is TGTGCCAGCAGCTTAGCGGGTGGGGTTATCATGGATACGCAGTATTTT.